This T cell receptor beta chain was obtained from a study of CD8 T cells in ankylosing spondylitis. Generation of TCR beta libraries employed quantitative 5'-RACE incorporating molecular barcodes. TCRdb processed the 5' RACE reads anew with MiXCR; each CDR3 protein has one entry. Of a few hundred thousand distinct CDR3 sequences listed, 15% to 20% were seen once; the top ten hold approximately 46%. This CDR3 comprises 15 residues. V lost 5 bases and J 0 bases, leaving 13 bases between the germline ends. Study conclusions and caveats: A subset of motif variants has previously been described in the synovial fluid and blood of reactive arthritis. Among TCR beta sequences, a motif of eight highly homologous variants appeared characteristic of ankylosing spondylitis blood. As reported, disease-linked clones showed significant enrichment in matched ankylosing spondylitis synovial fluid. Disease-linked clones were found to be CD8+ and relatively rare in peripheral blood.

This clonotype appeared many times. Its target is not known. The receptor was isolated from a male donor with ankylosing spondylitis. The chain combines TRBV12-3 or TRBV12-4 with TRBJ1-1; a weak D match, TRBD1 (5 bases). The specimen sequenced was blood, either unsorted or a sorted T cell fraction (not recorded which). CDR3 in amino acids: CASSLDTGLNTEAFF. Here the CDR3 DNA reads TGTGCCAGCAGTCTGGACACCGGGCTGAACACTGAAGCTTTCTTT.